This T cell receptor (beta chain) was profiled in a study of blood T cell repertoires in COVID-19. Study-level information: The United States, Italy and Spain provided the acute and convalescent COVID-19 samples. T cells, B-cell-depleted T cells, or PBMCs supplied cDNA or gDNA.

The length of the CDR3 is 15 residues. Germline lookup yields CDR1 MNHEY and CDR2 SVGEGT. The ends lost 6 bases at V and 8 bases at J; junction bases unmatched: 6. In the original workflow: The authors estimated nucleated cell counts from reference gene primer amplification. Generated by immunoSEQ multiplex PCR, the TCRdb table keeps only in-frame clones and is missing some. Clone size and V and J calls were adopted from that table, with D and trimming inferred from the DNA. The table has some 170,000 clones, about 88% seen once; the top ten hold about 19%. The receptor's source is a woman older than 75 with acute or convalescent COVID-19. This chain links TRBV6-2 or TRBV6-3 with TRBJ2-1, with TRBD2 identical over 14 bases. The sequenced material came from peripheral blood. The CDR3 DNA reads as TGTGCCAGCAGCCGACTAGCGGGGGGGCCGGATGAGCAGTTCTTC. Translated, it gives CASSRLAGGPDEQFF.